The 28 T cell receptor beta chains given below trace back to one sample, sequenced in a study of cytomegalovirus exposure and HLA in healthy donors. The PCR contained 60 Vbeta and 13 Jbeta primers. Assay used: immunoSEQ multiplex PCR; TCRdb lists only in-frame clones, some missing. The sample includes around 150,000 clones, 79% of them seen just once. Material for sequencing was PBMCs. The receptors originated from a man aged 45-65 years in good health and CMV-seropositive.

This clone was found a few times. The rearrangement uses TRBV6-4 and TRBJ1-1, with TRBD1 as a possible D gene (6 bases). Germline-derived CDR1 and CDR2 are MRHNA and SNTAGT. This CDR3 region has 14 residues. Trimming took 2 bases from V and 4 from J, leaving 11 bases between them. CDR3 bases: TGTGCCAGCAGTGACCGCACAGGGAGCACTGAAGCTTTCTTT. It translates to CASSDRTGSTEAFF.

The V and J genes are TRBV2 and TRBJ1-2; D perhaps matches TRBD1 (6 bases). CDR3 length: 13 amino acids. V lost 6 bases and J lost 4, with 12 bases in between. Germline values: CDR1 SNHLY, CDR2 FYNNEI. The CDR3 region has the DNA TGTGCCAGCAGCGCAGGACAGTCCTATGGCTACACCTTC. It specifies CASSAGQSYGYTF.

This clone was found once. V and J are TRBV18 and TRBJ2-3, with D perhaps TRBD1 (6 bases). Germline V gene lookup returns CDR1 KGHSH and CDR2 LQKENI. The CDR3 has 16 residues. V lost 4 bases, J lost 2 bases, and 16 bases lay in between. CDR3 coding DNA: TGTGCCAGCTCACGCCGGGACATTCGAAACACAGATACGCAGTATTTT. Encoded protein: CASSRRDIRNTDTQYF.

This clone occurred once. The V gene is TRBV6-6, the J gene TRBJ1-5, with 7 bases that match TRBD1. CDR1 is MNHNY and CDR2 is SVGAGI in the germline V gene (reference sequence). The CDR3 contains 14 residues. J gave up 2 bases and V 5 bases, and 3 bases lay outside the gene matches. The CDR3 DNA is TGTGCCAGCAGTGTCACAGGGGGCAATCAGCCCCAGCATTTT. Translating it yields CASSVTGGNQPQHF.

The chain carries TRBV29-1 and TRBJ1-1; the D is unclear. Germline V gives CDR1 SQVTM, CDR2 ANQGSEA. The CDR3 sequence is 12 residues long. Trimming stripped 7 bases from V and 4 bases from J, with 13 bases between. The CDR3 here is CSAAGVGTEAFF. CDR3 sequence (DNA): TGCAGCGCCGCGGGCGTCGGCACTGAAGCTTTCTTT. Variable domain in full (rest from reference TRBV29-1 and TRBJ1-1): SAVISQKPSRDICQRGTSLTIQCQVDSQVTMMFWYRQQPGQSLTLIATANQGSEATYESGFVIDKFPISRPNLTFSTLTVSNMSPEDSSIYLCSAAGVGTEAFFGQGTRLTVV.

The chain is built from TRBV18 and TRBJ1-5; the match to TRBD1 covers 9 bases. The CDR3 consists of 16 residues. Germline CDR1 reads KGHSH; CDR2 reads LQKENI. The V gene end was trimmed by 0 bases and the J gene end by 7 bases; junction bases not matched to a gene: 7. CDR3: CASSPPATGGKQPQHF. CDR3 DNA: TGTGCCAGCTCACCACCCGCGACAGGGGGTAAGCAGCCCCAGCATTTT.

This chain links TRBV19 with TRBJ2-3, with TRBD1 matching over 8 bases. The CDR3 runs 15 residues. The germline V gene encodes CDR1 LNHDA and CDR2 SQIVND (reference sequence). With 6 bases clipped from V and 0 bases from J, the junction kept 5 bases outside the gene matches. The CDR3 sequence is CASSYRGSSTDTQYF. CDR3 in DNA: TGTGCCAGTAGCTACAGGGGGTCTAGCACAGATACGCAGTATTTT.

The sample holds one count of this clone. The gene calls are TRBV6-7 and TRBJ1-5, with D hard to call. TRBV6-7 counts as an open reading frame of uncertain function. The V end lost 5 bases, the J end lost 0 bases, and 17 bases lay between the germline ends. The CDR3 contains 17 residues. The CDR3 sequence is CASSPVLRYDSNQPQHF. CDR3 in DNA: TGTGCCAGCAGTCCCGTACTCCGATACGATAGCAATCAGCCCCAGCATTTT.

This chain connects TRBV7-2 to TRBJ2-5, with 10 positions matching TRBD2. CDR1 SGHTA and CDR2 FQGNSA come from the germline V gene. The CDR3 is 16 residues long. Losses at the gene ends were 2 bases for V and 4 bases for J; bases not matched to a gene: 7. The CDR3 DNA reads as TGTGCCAGCAGCTTAAATTGGCTAGCGGGAGCAGAGACCCAGTACTTC. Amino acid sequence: CASSLNWLAGAETQYF.

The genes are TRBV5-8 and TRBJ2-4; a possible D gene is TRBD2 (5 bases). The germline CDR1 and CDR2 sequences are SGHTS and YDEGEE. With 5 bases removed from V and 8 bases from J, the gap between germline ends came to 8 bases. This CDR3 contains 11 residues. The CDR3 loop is CASRYGDIQYF. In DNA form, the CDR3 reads TGTGCCAGCAGGTACGGGGACATTCAGTACTTC.

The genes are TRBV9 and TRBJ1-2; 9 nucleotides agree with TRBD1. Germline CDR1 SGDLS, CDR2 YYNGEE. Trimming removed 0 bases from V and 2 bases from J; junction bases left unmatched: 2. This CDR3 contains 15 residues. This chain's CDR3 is CASSVAGTGNYGYTF. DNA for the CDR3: TGTGCCAGCAGCGTAGCTGGGACAGGGAACTATGGCTACACCTTC.

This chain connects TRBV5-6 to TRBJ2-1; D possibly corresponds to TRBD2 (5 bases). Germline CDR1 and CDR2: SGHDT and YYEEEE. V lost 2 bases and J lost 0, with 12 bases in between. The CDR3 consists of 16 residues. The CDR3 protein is CASSFYGLSSYNEQFF. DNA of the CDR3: TGTGCCAGCAGCTTTTATGGACTGAGCTCCTACAATGAGCAGTTCTTC.

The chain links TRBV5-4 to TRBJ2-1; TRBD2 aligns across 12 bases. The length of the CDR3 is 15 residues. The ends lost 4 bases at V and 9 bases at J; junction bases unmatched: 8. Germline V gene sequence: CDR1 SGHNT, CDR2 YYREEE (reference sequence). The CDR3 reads CASSKTSGSRSEQFF. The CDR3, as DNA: TGTGCCAGCAGCAAGACTAGCGGGAGTAGAAGTGAGCAGTTCTTC.

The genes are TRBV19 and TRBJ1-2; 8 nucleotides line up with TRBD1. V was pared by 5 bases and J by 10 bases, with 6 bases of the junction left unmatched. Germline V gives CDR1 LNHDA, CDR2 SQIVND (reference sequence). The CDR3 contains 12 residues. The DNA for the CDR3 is TGTGCCAGTAGTGCCAGGGGGCCTGACTACACCTTC. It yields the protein CASSARGPDYTF.

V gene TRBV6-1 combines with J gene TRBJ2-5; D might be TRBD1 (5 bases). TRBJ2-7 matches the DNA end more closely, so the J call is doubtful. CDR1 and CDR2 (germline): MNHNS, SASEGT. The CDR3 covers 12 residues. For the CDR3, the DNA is TGTGCCAGCAGACAGGAAGGCGACGAGCAGTACTTC. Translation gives CASRQEGDEQYF.

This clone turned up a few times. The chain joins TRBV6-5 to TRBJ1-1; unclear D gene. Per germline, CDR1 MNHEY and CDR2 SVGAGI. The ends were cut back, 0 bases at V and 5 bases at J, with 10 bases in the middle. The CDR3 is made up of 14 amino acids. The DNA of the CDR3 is TGTGCCAGCAGTTACTCTTCGCGCATTACTGAAGCTTTCTTT. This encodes CASSYSSRITEAFF.

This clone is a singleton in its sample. CDR3 nucleotides: TGTGCCTGGAGTAAAAAAGCGGGAGGGCCGGGGGAGCAGTACTTC. It translates to CAWSKKAGGPGEQYF. This chain connects TRBV30 to TRBJ2-7; 10 bases map to TRBD2. After removal of 2 bases from V and 7 bases from J, the junction contained 11 bases not matched to a gene. CDR1 and CDR2 from the germline V gene are GTSNPN and SVGIG (reference sequence). The CDR3 sequence is 15 residues long.

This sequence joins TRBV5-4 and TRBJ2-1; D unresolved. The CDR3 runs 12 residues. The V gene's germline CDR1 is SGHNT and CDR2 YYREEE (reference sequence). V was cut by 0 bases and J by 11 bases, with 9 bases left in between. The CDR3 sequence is CASSLGHKKQFF. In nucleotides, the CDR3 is TGTGCCAGCAGCTTGGGCCACAAGAAGCAGTTCTTC.

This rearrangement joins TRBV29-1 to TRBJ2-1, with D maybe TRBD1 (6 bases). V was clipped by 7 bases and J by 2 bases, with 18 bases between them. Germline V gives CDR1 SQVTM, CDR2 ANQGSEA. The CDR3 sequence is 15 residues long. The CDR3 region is CSAPAGKGAYNEQFF. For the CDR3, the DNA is TGCAGCGCCCCCGCCGGAAAGGGGGCCTACAATGAGCAGTTCTTC.

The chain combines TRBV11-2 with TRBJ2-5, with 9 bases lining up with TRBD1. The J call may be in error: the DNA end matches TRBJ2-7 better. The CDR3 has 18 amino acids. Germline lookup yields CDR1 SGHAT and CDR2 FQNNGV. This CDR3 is CASSGSFLQGANHYEQYF. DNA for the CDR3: TGTGCCAGCAGTGGCTCTTTTTTACAGGGGGCAAATCACTACGAGCAGTACTTC.

CDR3 loop: CASNRWSGSTEAFF. In DNA, the CDR3 is TGTGCCAGCAACAGATGGTCGGGGAGCACTGAAGCTTTCTTT. The rearrangement links TRBV6-5 to TRBJ1-1, with D unresolved. CDR3 size: 14 residues. Trimming cost V 7 bases and J 4 bases, with 16 bases left between them. The germline gives CDR1 MNHEY, CDR2 SVGAGI.

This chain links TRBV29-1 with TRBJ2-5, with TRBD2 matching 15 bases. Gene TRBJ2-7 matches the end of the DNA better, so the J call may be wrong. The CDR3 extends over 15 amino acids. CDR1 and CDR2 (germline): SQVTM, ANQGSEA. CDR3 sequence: CSVAGLAGGNYEQYF. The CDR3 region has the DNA TGCAGCGTTGCTGGACTAGCGGGAGGGAACTACGAGCAGTACTTC.

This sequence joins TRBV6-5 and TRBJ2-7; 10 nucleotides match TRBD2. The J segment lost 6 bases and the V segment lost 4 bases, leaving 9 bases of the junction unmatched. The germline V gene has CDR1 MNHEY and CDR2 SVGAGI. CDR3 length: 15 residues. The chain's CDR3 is CASSSHLAGVGEQYF. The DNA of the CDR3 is TGTGCCAGCAGTTCCCATCTAGCGGGAGTGGGCGAGCAGTACTTC.

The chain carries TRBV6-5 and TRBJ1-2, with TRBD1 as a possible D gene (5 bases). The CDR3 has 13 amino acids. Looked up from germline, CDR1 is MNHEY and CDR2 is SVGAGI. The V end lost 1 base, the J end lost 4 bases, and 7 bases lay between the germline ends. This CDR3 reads CASSYFQGYGYTF. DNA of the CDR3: TGTGCCAGCAGTTACTTTCAGGGCTATGGCTACACCTTC.

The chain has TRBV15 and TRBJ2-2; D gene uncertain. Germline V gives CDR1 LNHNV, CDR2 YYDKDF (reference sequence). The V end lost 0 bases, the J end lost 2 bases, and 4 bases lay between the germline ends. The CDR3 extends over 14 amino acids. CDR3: CATSRDPNTGELFF. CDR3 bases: TGTGCCACCAGCAGAGATCCTAACACCGGGGAGCTGTTTTTT.

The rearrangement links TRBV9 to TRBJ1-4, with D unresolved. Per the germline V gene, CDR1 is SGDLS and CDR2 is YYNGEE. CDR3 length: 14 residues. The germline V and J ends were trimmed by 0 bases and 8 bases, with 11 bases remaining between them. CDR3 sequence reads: CASSVGPAREKLFF. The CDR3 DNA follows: TGTGCCAGCAGCGTAGGCCCCGCGAGAGAAAAACTGTTTTTT.

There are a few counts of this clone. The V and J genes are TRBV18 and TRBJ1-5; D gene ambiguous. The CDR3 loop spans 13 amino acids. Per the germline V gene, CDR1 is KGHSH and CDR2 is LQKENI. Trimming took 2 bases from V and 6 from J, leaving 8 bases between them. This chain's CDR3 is CASSPDLSQPQHF. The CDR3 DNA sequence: TGTGCCAGCTCACCAGATCTTAGTCAGCCCCAGCATTTT. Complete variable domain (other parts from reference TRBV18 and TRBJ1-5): NAGVMQNPRHLVRRRGQEARLRCSPMKGHSHVYWYRQLPEEGLKFMVYLQKENIIDESGMPKERFSAEFPKEGPSILRIQQVVRGDSAAYFCASSPDLSQPQHFGDGTRLSIL.

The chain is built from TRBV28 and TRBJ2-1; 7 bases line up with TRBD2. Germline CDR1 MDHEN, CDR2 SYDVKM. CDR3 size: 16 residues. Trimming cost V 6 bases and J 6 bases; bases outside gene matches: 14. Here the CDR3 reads CASSPTRLAAGNEQFF. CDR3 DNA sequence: TGTGCCAGCAGCCCCACCAGGCTAGCGGCAGGCAATGAGCAGTTCTTC. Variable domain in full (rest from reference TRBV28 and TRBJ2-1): DVKVTQSSRYLVKRTGEKVFLECVQDMDHENMFWYRQDPGLGLRLIYFSYDVKMKEKGDIPEGYSVSREKKERFSLILESASTNQTSMYLCASSPTRLAAGNEQFFGPGTRLTVL.